This T cell receptor (beta chain) is from a study of shared clonotypes between healthy human individuals. Naive CD8 cells were CD45RO-negative, positively selected for CCR7, excluding terminally differentiated effector memory CD45RA+ cells. Healthy HIV-negative adults with no recent acute infections or vaccinations were recruited as donors. Every contributor of samples was a Caucasian grown-up residing in Nashville, Tennessee. Measured with immunoSEQ multiplex PCR; TCRdb has only the in-frame clones, and not every one. The sample includes over 2,000,000 clones, 93% seen only once; the top ten take over 1.5%. The CDR3 contains 13 residues. Germline assignment: CDR1 SGHTA and CDR2 FQGTGA. Trimming left V 1 base short and J 6 bases short, with 9 bases between.

The chain combines TRBV7-3 with TRBJ1-2; TRBD1 might be the D (6 bases). Material for sequencing was naive CD8+ T cells from PBMCs. The receptor was isolated from a man in his late teens or twenties in good health. Some clones in this sample may be carry-over from other donors' samples. CDR3 in amino acids: CASSLRAGDGYTF. The CDR3 DNA reads TGTGCCAGCAGCTTAAGGGCAGGGGATGGCTACACCTTC.